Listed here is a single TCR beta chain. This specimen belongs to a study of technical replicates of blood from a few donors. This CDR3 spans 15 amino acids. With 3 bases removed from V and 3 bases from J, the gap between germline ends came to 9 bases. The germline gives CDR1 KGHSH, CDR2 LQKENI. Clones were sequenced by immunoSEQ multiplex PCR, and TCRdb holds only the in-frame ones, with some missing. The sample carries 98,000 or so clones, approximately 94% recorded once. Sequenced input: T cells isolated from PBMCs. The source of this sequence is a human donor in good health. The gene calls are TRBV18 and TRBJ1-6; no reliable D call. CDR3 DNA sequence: TGTGCCAGCTCACCCGCGGGCCGCTATAATTCACCCCTCCACTTT. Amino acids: CASSPAGRYNSPLHF. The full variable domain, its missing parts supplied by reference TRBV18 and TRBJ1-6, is NAGVMQNPRHLVRRRGQEARLRCSPMKGHSHVYWYRQLPEEGLKFMVYLQKENIIDESGMPKERFSAEFPKEGPSILRIQQVVRGDSAAYFCASSPAGRYNSPLHFGNGTRLTVT.